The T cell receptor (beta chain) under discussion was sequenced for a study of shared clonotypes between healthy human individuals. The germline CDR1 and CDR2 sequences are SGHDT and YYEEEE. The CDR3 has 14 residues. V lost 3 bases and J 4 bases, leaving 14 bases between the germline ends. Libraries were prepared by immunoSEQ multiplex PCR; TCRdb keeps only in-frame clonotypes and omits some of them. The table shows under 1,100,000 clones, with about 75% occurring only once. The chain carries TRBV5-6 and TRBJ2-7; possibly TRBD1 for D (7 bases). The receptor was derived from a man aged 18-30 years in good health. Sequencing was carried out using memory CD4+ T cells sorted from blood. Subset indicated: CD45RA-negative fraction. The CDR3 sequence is CASSYDREEYEQYF. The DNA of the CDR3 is TGTGCCAGCAGCTATGACAGGGAGGAGTACGAGCAGTACTTC.